These 2 T cell receptor beta chains were all obtained from the same sample, sequenced in a study of vaccination effects on CD4 cells after COVID-19 (dated by TCRdb to between 2021 and 2024). The protocol used for the library was the immunoSEQ multiplex PCR assay. Drawn from immuneACCESS, this table holds only the in-frame rearrangements with V and J called that TCRdb kept. Clones are partly lost; checked studies trace under half to an unresolved V gene and leave the rest unexplained. In all, the sample holds tens of thousands of clones, and 60% to 80% of those were seen once. The ten largest clones capture roughly 1.1% of the sample. Their recognized antigens are unknown. The ViraFEST assay stimulated PBMC with viral peptide pools and then used TCR sequencing to identify antigen-specific CD4+ T cell clonotypes by expansion. After around ten days of culture, CD4+ T cells were isolated with the EasySep CD4+ T cell isolation kit. Each participant got two doses of an mRNA SARS-CoV-2 vaccine, either BNT162b2 or mRNA-1273.

Sequences were derived from CD4+ T cells from PBMCs cultured with HCoV-OC43 spike peptides, sampled after COVID-19 vaccination. What this sample's cell subset or site label stands for: HCoV-OC43 spike overlapping peptide pool stimulation. The receptors stem from a human donor who received a COVID-19 vaccine.

This clone occurred a few times. The V gene is TRBV5-1, the J gene TRBJ2-1, with D tentatively TRBD1 or TRBD2 (5 bases each). V lost 4 bases and J 1 base, leaving 12 bases between the germline ends. CDR1 and CDR2 from the germline V gene are SGHRS and YFSETQ. This CDR3 is 15 amino acids long. The CDR3 bases are TGCGCCAGCAGCCGGGACGGTTCTTCCTACAATGAGCAGTTCTTC. Protein product: CASSRDGSSYNEQFF.

V gene TRBV5-1 combines with J gene TRBJ1-1; possibly TRBD1 for D (5 bases). Looked up from germline, CDR1 is SGHRS and CDR2 is YFSETQ. V was clipped by 7 bases and J by 4 bases, with 20 bases between them. The CDR3 is made up of 15 amino acids. The CDR3 sequence: CASGGIPGPLTEAFF. The CDR3 DNA reads as TGCGCCAGCGGGGGGATTCCGGGACCGCTCACTGAAGCTTTCTTT.